These 7 T cell receptor beta chains originate from one sample sequenced in a study of blood T cell repertoires in COVID-19. Some clones are missing from TCRdb's copy, which holds only in-frame ones; the method was immunoSEQ multiplex PCR. The data show about 120,000 clones, 79% seen once. The sequencing sample was made of peripheral blood. These receptors originate from a man aged 35 to 55 with active or convalescent COVID-19.

The sample holds a few counts of this clone. The V and J genes are TRBV4-2 and TRBJ1-2; TRBD1 is a possible D gene (5 bases). Germline V lookup: CDR1 LGHNA, CDR2 YNFKEQ. This CDR3 spans 15 amino acids. The V gene lost 4 bases and the J gene lost 5 bases, with 17 bases spanning the gap. The CDR3 region has the DNA TGTGCCAGCAGCCCCACCACAGGAAGGGGTTATGGCTACACCTTC. This gives the protein CASSPTTGRGYGYTF.

This chain links TRBV19 with TRBJ2-1; a weak D match, TRBD2 (5 bases). The V gene's germline CDR1 is LNHDA and CDR2 SQIVND (reference sequence). There are 13 residues in the CDR3. In nucleotides, the CDR3 is TGTGCAACGAACCGGGCCGCGGGCAATGAGCAGTTCTTC. Amino acid sequence: CATNRAAGNEQFF. The variable domain in full, with the rest retrieved from reference TRBV19 and TRBJ2-1, is DGGITQSPKYLFRKEGQNVTLSCEQNLNHDAMYWYRQDPGQGLRLIYYSQIVNDFQKGDIAEGYSVSREKKESFPLTVTSAQKNPTAFYLCATNRAAGNEQFFGPGTRLTVL.

The gene calls are TRBV24-1 and TRBJ1-1; D ambiguous. CDR3 size: 16 residues. In germline, CDR1 is KGHDR, CDR2 SFDVKD. Trimming removed 4 bases at V and 5 bases at J, with 19 bases between. This chain's CDR3 is CATSDRNPGGGTEAFF. As DNA, the CDR3 is TGTGCCACCAGTGACCGCAACCCTGGCGGCGGGACTGAAGCTTTCTTT.

This chain uses TRBV24-1 with TRBJ2-1; 9 bases fit TRBD1. CDR1 and CDR2 from the germline V gene are KGHDR and SFDVKD. The J segment lost 9 bases and the V segment lost 4 bases, leaving 12 bases of the junction unmatched. The CDR3 has 16 amino acids. The CDR3 spells CATSETGTGLFLEQFF. CDR3 in DNA: TGTGCCACCAGTGAAACCGGGACAGGGTTGTTTCTTGAGCAGTTCTTC.

This clone was seen a single time. The rearrangement joins TRBV6-2 or TRBV6-3 to TRBJ2-5, with D perhaps TRBD1 (6 bases). Germline CDR1 reads MNHEY; CDR2 reads SVGEGT. V was trimmed by 5 bases and J by 2 bases, leaving 15 bases between them. This CDR3 is 15 amino acids long. CDR3 coding DNA: TGTGCCAGCAGTCCATATGGACAGAATCAAGAGACCCAGTACTTC. Amino acids: CASSPYGQNQETQYF.

This chain connects TRBV20-1 to TRBJ2-2; D not certain. Germline CDR1 reads DFQATT; CDR2 reads SNEGSKA (reference sequence). The CDR3 spans 14 residues. The V and J ends lost 6 bases and 7 bases respectively, with 18 bases between them. CDR3 residues: CSASSLRGIGELFF. The CDR3 DNA reads TGCAGTGCCAGTAGCCTCCGAGGTATCGGGGAGCTGTTTTTT.

By sample fraction, this clone is large. The chain employs TRBV6-2 or TRBV6-3 and TRBJ1-1; the match to TRBD1 covers 7 bases. Germline V CDR1 and CDR2: MNHEY, SVGEGT. The CDR3 totals 15 residues. Germline trimming cut 2 bases from V and 1 base from J; bases unmatched to any gene: 4. For the CDR3, the DNA is TGTGCCAGCAGTTACACTCGGACAGGGAACACTGAAGCTTTCTTT. Translated: CASSYTRTGNTEAFF.